What follows is one T cell receptor beta chain and its context. The libraries of TRB cDNA were constructed through 5' RACE using UMI labels. TCRdb reworked the 5' RACE reads into one entry per CDR3 protein, no DNA. The table gives about 41,000 distinct CDR3 sequences; the top ten clones make up 1.5% to 2% of it. This sample was taken from a study of CXCR3-negative and CXCR3-positive naive CD8 T cells. From germline, CDR1 is SGHTA and CDR2 FQGNSA. This CDR3 spans 15 amino acids. The receptor's source is a human donor in good health. Some clones in this sample may be carry-over from other donors' samples. The chain joins TRBV7-2 to TRBJ2-7; the TCRdb D gene call, TRBD1, has no DNA to confirm it. Specimen: naive CXCR3- CD8+ T cells from blood. Subset noted: CD45RO-CCR7+CD27+CD95- naive CD8+ T cells lacking CXCR3 (TNR3-). This CDR3 is CASSLPQTVSYEQYF. The variable domain in full, completed from reference TRBV7-2 and TRBJ2-7, reads GAGVSQSPSNKVTEKGKDVELRCDPISGHTALYWYRQSLGQGLEFLIYFQGNSAPDKSGLPSDRFSAERTGGSVSTLTIQRTQQEDSAVYLCASSLPQTVSYEQYFGPGTRLTVT.